The 4 T cell receptor beta chains presented below share a single source sample, sequenced in a study of blood T cell repertoires in COVID-19. Repertoires were generated with immunoSEQ multiplex PCR, while TCRdb's copy carries only in-frame clones and drops some. The data hold about 66,000 clones, with approximately 82% observed a single time. Specimen: peripheral blood. The receptors were gathered from a man in his sixties with acute or convalescent COVID-19.

This rearrangement joins TRBV5-1 to TRBJ2-5, with D perhaps matching TRBD2 (7 bases). V lost 7 bases to trimming and J lost 2 bases, with 18 bases between them. Germline V gene data show CDR1 as SGHRS and CDR2 as YFSETQ. The CDR3 spans 15 residues. The CDR3 DNA sequence: TGCGCCAGCGGACCCGACGGGGGGCGTCAAGAGACCCAGTACTTC. This encodes CASGPDGGRQETQYF.

The chain has TRBV13 and TRBJ1-6; D possibly corresponds to TRBD1 (6 bases). V lost 3 bases and J lost 9, with 15 bases in between. Germline V gene lookup returns CDR1 PRHDT and CDR2 FYEKMQ (reference sequence). This CDR3 has 15 residues. The CDR3, as DNA: TGTGCCAGCAGCTTGGGCCGGGGGGCAGGTTCACCCCTCCACTTT. Translated: CASSLGRGAGSPLHF.

The rearrangement links TRBV20-1 to TRBJ2-5; 9 bases are shared with TRBD2. The trim removed 3 bases at V and 5 bases at J, leaving 16 bases unmatched. The length of the CDR3 is 17 residues. In germline, CDR1 is DFQATT, CDR2 SNEGSKA (reference sequence). CDR3 protein: CSASPTGTSSLAETQYF. In DNA, the CDR3 is TGCAGTGCTAGTCCCACGGGGACTAGCAGCCTAGCTGAGACCCAGTACTTC.

In the case of this clone: This may be a read error, as it is one base from a much larger clone. V usage is TRBV19 and J usage is TRBJ1-1; D not certain. In germline, CDR1 is LNHDA, CDR2 SQIVND (reference sequence). The length of the CDR3 is 15 residues. Trimming took 0 bases from V and 1 from J, leaving 9 bases between them. DNA of the CDR3: TGTGCCAGTAGTATAGAGGGCACAAGGAACACTGAAGCTTTCTTT. This sequence encodes CASSIEGTRNTEAFF.